This T cell receptor (beta chain) emerged from a study of beta chain features in type 1 diabetes. TCRB transcripts that were expressed got sequenced, as all of the isolated RNA had been reverse transcribed. Average read counts of stem cell-like memory T cell samples were approximately 1 million. Some clones are missing from TCRdb's copy, which holds only in-frame ones; the method was immunoSEQ multiplex PCR. The table records around 99,000 clones, 40% of them present only once. This clone has only a few counts. Its antigen is unknown. Trimming cost V 4 bases and J 4 bases, with 16 bases left between them. Germline V lookup: CDR1 KGHSH, CDR2 LQKENI. The CDR3 is made up of 15 amino acids. Findings and caveats of the study: Shortening that was moderate but significant affected the TCRB CDR3s of Type 1 diabetes patients in all four CD4+ subsets. When VDJ junctions were examined, type 1 diabetes patients showed fewer insertions and more deletions. Here, the possible influence of HLA type (on TCRB rearrangement) remained unresolved.

V and J are TRBV18 and TRBJ1-1, with D possibly matching TRBD1 (5 bases). The clonotype was recovered from a woman between 18 and 29 years old in good health. Sequencing used stem cell memory CD4+ T cells from blood. The CDR3: CASSLIQGLGTEAFF. CDR3 in DNA: TGTGCCAGCTCACTTATCCAGGGTCTCGGCACTGAAGCTTTCTTT.